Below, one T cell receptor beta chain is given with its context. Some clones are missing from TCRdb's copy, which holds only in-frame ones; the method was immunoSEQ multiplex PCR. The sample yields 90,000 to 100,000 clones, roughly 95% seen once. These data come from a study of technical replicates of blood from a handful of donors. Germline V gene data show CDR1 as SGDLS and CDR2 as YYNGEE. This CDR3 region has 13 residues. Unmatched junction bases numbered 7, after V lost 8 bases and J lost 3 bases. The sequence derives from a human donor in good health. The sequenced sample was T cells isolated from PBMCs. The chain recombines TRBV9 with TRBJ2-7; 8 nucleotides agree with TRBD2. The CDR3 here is CASSGGGHYEQYF. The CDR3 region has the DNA TGTGCCAGTTCGGGGGGGGGACACTACGAGCAGTACTTC.